This is a list of T cell receptor beta chains from one sample in a study of post-analysis software for immune sequencing data. TCRdb recomputed calls from the PCR reads with MiXCR, one row per CDR3 protein. This sample yields roughly 540,000 distinct CDR3 sequences, of which roughly 34% are seen a single time; approximately 5.4% belongs to the top ten. The sample taken for sequencing was blood. The receptors derive from a girl between 2 and 17 years old with multiple sclerosis. Both conserved end residues are part of each CDR3. Fields, in order: clone size, J gene, V gene, D gene, CDR3 protein, CDR3 DNA. A D gene is named only where the DNA matches it firmly. Only part of the rows carry a size: once, few, many, or a class if the clone is expanded.

abundance: few
j_gene: TRBJ2-1
v_gene: TRBV20-1
d_gene: .
CDR3aa: CSARVLRGRNNNEQFF
CDR3nt: TGCAGTGCTAGAGTCCTAAGGGGGAGAAACAACAATGAGCAGTTCTTC

abundance: few
j_gene: TRBJ2-5
v_gene: TRBV11-1
d_gene: .
CDR3aa: CASSLAGHAYQETQYF
CDR3nt: TGTGCCAGCAGCTTAGCGGGACATGCGTACCAAGAGACCCAGTACTTC

abundance: many
j_gene: TRBJ2-5
v_gene: TRBV4-1
d_gene: TRBD1
CDR3aa: CASYKDREPSYQETQYF
CDR3nt: TGCGCCAGCTACAAGGACAGGGAACCTTCCTACCAAGAGACCCAGTACTTC

abundance: few
j_gene: TRBJ2-7
v_gene: TRBV15
d_gene: .
CDR3aa: CATSGGTRSSYEQYF
CDR3nt: TGTGCCACCAGCGGTGGGACACGAAGCTCCTACGAGCAGTACTTC

abundance: .
j_gene: TRBJ1-1
v_gene: TRBV4-1
d_gene: .
CDR3aa: CASSQEGRNTEAFF
CDR3nt: TGCGCCAGCAGCCAAGAGGGGCGGAACACTGAAGCTTTCTTT

abundance: .
j_gene: TRBJ2-5
v_gene: TRBV5-1
d_gene: TRBD2
CDR3aa: CASSHRSGGEETQYF
CDR3nt: TGCGCCAGCAGTCATCGTAGCGGGGGGGAAGAGACCCAGTACTTC

abundance: .
j_gene: TRBJ1-1
v_gene: TRBV12-3/TRBV12-4
d_gene: .
CDR3aa: CASSFLGVNTEAFF
CDR3nt: TGTGCCAGCAGTTTTCTTGGGGTGAACACTGAAGCTTTCTTT

abundance: few
j_gene: TRBJ1-1
v_gene: TRBV2
d_gene: .
CDR3aa: CASSAHRTEAFF
CDR3nt: TGTGCCAGCAGTGCGCATCGAACTGAAGCTTTCTTT

abundance: .
j_gene: TRBJ2-7
v_gene: TRBV4-1
d_gene: .
CDR3aa: CASSQVEGSYEQYF
CDR3nt: TGCGCCAGCAGCCAAGTTGAGGGCTCCTACGAGCAGTACTTC

abundance: .
j_gene: TRBJ2-7
v_gene: TRBV11-2
d_gene: .
CDR3aa: CASSFRTLYPYEQYF
CDR3nt: TGTGCCAGCAGCTTTCGGACACTTTACCCCTACGAGCAGTACTTC

abundance: .
j_gene: TRBJ2-1
v_gene: TRBV28
d_gene: .
CDR3aa: CASSSGVRDNEQFF
CDR3nt: TGTGCCAGCAGTTCAGGGGTAAGGGACAATGAGCAGTTCTTC

abundance: many
j_gene: TRBJ1-6
v_gene: TRBV20-1
d_gene: .
CDR3aa: CRADRGSDSPLHF
CDR3nt: TGCAGAGCAGATCGGGGTTCGGATTCACCCCTCCACTTT

abundance: .
j_gene: TRBJ2-7
v_gene: TRBV5-1
d_gene: TRBD1
CDR3aa: CASSFPLPGQGIYEQYF
CDR3nt: TGCGCCAGCAGCTTTCCCCTCCCGGGACAGGGGATCTACGAGCAGTACTTC

abundance: .
j_gene: TRBJ2-1
v_gene: TRBV2
d_gene: TRBD2
CDR3aa: CASSEPQTWTSGGVSDEQFF
CDR3nt: TGTGCCAGCAGTGAACCCCAAACCTGGACTAGCGGGGGGGTAAGCGATGAGCAGTTCTTC

abundance: many
j_gene: TRBJ1-5
v_gene: TRBV7-8
d_gene: .
CDR3aa: CASSLEGQPQHF
CDR3nt: TGTGCCAGCAGCTTGGAGGGTCAGCCCCAGCATTTT

abundance: .
j_gene: TRBJ2-5
v_gene: TRBV7-9
d_gene: TRBD1
CDR3aa: CASSYRDRVGNEQYF
CDR3nt: TGTGCCAGCAGTTACCGGGACAGGGTAGGAAATGAGCAGTACTTC

abundance: few
j_gene: TRBJ1-2
v_gene: TRBV10-3
d_gene: .
CDR3aa: CAISEGQSPDGYTF
CDR3nt: TGTGCCATCAGTGAGGGGCAGTCACCGGATGGCTACACCTTC

abundance: .
j_gene: TRBJ1-5
v_gene: TRBV2
d_gene: TRBD1
CDR3aa: CASSGQGGNQPQHF
CDR3nt: TGTGCCAGCAGTGGACAGGGAGGCAATCAGCCCCAGCATTTT

abundance: .
j_gene: TRBJ1-1
v_gene: TRBV4-2
d_gene: .
CDR3aa: CASSQREINTEAFF
CDR3nt: TGTGCCAGCAGCCAGCGGGAGATCAACACTGAAGCTTTCTTT

abundance: few
j_gene: TRBJ2-5
v_gene: TRBV28
d_gene: TRBD1
CDR3aa: CASSLDSTGGETQYF
CDR3nt: TGTGCCAGCAGTTTAGATTCTACAGGGGGAGAGACCCAGTACTTC

abundance: .
j_gene: TRBJ1-2
v_gene: TRBV7-8
d_gene: .
CDR3aa: CASTSSYGYTF
CDR3nt: TGTGCCAGCACCTCGAGCTATGGCTACACCTTC

abundance: few
j_gene: TRBJ2-5
v_gene: TRBV25-1
d_gene: .
CDR3aa: CASSSTAVETQYF
CDR3nt: TGTGCCAGCAGTAGCACAGCTGTGGAGACCCAGTACTTC

abundance: .
j_gene: TRBJ1-2
v_gene: TRBV14
d_gene: .
CDR3aa: CASSQEGPLGPDFNYTF
CDR3nt: TGTGCCAGCAGCCAAGAGGGGCCGTTGGGACCGGACTTTAACTACACCTTC

abundance: few
j_gene: TRBJ2-3
v_gene: TRBV6-4
d_gene: .
CDR3aa: CASSEHRSDTQYF
CDR3nt: TGTGCCAGCAGCGAGCACCGCTCAGATACGCAGTATTTT

abundance: .
j_gene: TRBJ1-4
v_gene: TRBV25-1
d_gene: .
CDR3aa: CASSEMGQEDEKLFF
CDR3nt: TGTGCCAGCAGTGAAATGGGGCAGGAGGATGAAAAACTGTTTTTT

abundance: few
j_gene: TRBJ1-2
v_gene: TRBV29-1
d_gene: TRBD1
CDR3aa: CSLGTGDYGYTF
CDR3nt: TGCAGCCTCGGGACAGGGGACTATGGCTACACCTTC

abundance: .
j_gene: TRBJ2-5
v_gene: TRBV20-1
d_gene: TRBD2
CDR3aa: CSARAAGPQETQYF
CDR3nt: TGCAGTGCTAGAGCAGCGGGGCCACAAGAGACCCAGTACTTC